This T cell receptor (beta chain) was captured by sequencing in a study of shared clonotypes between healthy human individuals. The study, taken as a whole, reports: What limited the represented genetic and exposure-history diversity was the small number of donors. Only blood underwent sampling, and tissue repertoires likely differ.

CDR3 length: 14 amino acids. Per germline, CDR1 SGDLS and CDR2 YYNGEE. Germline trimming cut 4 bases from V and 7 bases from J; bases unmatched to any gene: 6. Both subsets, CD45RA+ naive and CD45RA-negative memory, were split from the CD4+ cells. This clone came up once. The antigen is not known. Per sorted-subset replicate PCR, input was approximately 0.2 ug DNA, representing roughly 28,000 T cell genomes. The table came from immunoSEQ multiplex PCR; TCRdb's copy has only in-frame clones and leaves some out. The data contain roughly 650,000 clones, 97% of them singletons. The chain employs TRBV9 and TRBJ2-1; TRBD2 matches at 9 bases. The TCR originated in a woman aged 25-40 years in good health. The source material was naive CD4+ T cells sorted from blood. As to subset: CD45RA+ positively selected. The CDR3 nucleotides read TGTGCCAGCAGCCCTAGCGGGAAAAGTAATGAGCAGTTCTTC. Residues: CASSPSGKSNEQFF.